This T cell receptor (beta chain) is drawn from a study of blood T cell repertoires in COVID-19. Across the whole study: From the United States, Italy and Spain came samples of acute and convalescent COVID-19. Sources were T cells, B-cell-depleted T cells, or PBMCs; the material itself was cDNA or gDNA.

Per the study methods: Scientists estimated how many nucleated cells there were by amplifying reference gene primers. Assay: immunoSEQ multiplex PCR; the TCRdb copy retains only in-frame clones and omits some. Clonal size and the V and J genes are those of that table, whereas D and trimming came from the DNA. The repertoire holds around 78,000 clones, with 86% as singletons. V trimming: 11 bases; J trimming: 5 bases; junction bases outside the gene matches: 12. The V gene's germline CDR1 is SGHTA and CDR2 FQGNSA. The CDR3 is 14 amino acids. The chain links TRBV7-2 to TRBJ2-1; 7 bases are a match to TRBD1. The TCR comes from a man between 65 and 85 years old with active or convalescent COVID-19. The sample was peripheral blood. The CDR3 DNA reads TGTGCCGTCCAAAAGGGGGCTTTGAACAATGAGCAGTTCTTC. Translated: CAVQKGALNNEQFF.